A single sample gave rise to the 27 T cell receptor beta chains below, sequenced in a study of T cells in Graves' hyperthyroidism and ophthalmopathy. The TCR beta CDR3 regions underwent amplification using RNA transcripts as the source. First-round RT-PCR targeting the TCR CDR3 was performed with the HTBI primer set. A single record per CDR3 protein comes from TCRdb applying MiXCR to the multiplex PCR reads. The data contain over 700,000 distinct CDR3 sequences, about a third of them seen just once; the ten biggest clones take up 30% to 40%. Sequencing was performed on blood. The receptors come from a woman aged 40 to 50 with Graves' hyperthyroidism.

This clonotype came up a few times. This chain links TRBV3-1 with TRBJ2-6, with D perhaps given as TRBD1 or TRBD2 (6 bases each). CDR3 length: 19 amino acids. V was shortened by 4 bases and J by 0 bases, with 19 bases between the two germline ends. Germline V lookup: CDR1 LGHDT, CDR2 YNNKEL (reference sequence). The CDR3 coding sequence is TGTGCCAGCAGCCTCAACCCCCCCGGGGGCTACTCTGGGGCCAACGTCCTGACTTTC. The encoded protein is CASSLNPPGGYSGANVLTF.

This clonotype was seen repeatedly, ten times or more. The CDR3, as DNA: TGTGCCAGCAGCTTAGTGGGGACAGATTCCTACGAGCAGTACTTC. Its translation is CASSLVGTDSYEQYF. This sequence joins TRBV7-2 and TRBJ2-7, with 7 bases lining up with TRBD1. The CDR3 contains 15 residues. V dropped 1 base and J dropped 1; count of bases not matched to a gene: 4. The germline V gene encodes CDR1 SGHTA and CDR2 FQGNSA.

Regarding this clonotype: The CDR3 does not close with the conserved phenylalanine or tryptophan, likely indicating a read error. The chain uses TRBV5-1 and TRBJ1-1; possibly TRBD1 for D (5 bases). The CDR3 runs to 15 residues. Germline V gene lookup returns CDR1 SGHRS and CDR2 YFSETQ. CDR3 sequence reads: CASSSPGTENTEAFS. CDR3 DNA: TGTGCCAGCAGCTCTCCCGGGACCGAGAACACTGAAGCTTTCTCT.

The chain is built from TRBV5-6 and TRBJ1-1; D not certain. This CDR3 spans 13 amino acids. Germline values: CDR1 SGHDT, CDR2 YYEEEE. The V gene lost 5 bases and the J gene lost 0 bases, with 8 bases spanning the gap. CDR3 sequence (DNA): TGTGCCAGCAGGAAGAGTATGAACACTGAAGCTTTCTTT. Its protein product is CASRKSMNTEAFF.

Comments on this clonotype: Compared with germline, one end of the junction differs, possibly owing to a read error. V is TRBV10-3 and J is TRBJ2-2, with a weak D call TRBD1 (7 bases). The germline V gene encodes CDR1 ENHRY and CDR2 SYGVKD. CDR3 size: 15 residues. CDR3 nucleotides: TGTGCCAGCAGTCGACAGGGAGGACGCACCGGGGAGCTGTTTTTT. Encoded protein: CASSRQGGRTGELFF.

The chain uses TRBV19 and TRBJ1-5; D is perhaps TRBD1 (5 bases). The germline gives CDR1 LNHDA, CDR2 SQIVND (reference sequence). Deletions cut 6 bases from V and 4 bases from J, with 13 bases between. The CDR3 consists of 14 residues. CDR3 residues: CASRGTTINQPQHF. The CDR3 nucleotides read TGTGCCAGTAGGGGGACTACAATAAATCAGCCCCAGCATTTT.

Ten or more counts support this clonotype. The rearrangement uses TRBV7-2 and TRBJ1-6; 7 nucleotides agree with TRBD1. Per germline, CDR1 SGHTA and CDR2 FQGNSA. This CDR3 is 13 amino acids long. Losses at the gene ends were 6 bases for V and 12 bases for J; bases not matched to a gene: 8. The CDR3 bases are TGTGCCAGCAGACGAAACGCAGGGGGACCCCTCCACTTT. This encodes CASRRNAGGPLHF.

With respect to this clonotype: A much larger clone lies one base from this, so it may be a read error. This chain joins TRBV13 and TRBJ1-1; a possible D gene is TRBD1 (6 bases). The V end was cut by 6 bases, the J end by 1 base, with 12 bases between. The CDR3 extends over 14 amino acids. The V gene's germline CDR1 is PRHDT and CDR2 FYEKMQ (reference sequence). CDR3 sequence: CASSGDIPNTEAFF. The CDR3 DNA follows: TGTGCCAGCAGTGGGGACATCCCGAACACTGAAGCTTTCTTT.

This clonotype was observed at least ten times. The V call is TRBV2, the J call TRBJ1-1, with D tentatively TRBD1 (5 bases). Germline CDR1 reads SNHLY; CDR2 reads FYNNEI. The CDR3 is 11 residues long. CDR3 nucleotide sequence: TGTGCTAGGGACGGGGAATTTGAAGCTTTCTTT. Its protein product is CARDGEFEAFF.

This clonotype has only a few counts. A much larger clone differs from this one at a single base, so this may be a read error. V gene TRBV9 combines with J gene TRBJ2-7; D gene ambiguous. The CDR3 spans 12 residues. Per germline, CDR1 SGDLS and CDR2 YYNGEE. CDR3 nucleotide sequence: TGTGCCAGCAGCGACCCCTCCGTGGAGCGGTACTTC. Translating it yields CASSDPSVERYF. Full variable domain (outside the CDR3, taken from reference TRBV9 and TRBJ2-7): DSGVTQTPKHLITATGQRVTLRCSPRSGDLSVYWYQQSLDQGLQFLIQYYNGEERAKGNILERFSAQQFPDLHSELNLSSLELGDSALYFCASSDPSVERYFGPGTRLTVT.

The CDR3 loop reads CASSEMGGGRTYNSPLHF. In DNA form, the CDR3 reads TGTGCCAGCAGTGAGATGGGAGGGGGCAGAACCTATAATTCACCCCTCCACTTT. The genes are TRBV2 and TRBJ1-6, with 7 bases matching TRBD1. This CDR3 region has 18 residues. Trimming at V came to 3 bases and at J to 2 bases, leaving 10 bases not matched to a gene. Germline CDR1 and CDR2: SNHLY and FYNNEI.

Details on this clonotype: Just one base apart from a much larger clone, this may be a read error. CDR3 in DNA: TGTGCCACCAATGACGGGAGCGGTGAAGCTTTCTTT. It encodes CATNDGSGEAFF. The chain uses TRBV24-1 and TRBJ1-1; D remains ambiguous. Germline V CDR1 and CDR2: KGHDR, SFDVKD. The V end was cut by 8 bases, the J end by 7 bases, with 13 bases between. This CDR3 is 12 amino acids long.

A remark on this clonotype: A much larger clone differs from this one at a single base, so this may be a read error. This chain connects TRBV5-4 to TRBJ1-3; D is uncertain. In germline, CDR1 is SGHNT, CDR2 YYREEE (reference sequence). The length of the CDR3 is 13 residues. The ends were cut back, 0 bases at V and 9 bases at J, with 10 bases in the middle. CDR3 coding DNA: TGTGCCAGCAGCTTGGTGCTAACGAGCACCATATATTTT. Its translation: CASSLVLTSTIYF.

This clonotype was detected a few times. The rearrangement joins TRBV7-9 to TRBJ2-7; TRBD2 aligns across 8 bases. The CDR3 has 15 residues. Germline V gene sequence: CDR1 SEHNR, CDR2 FQNEAQ (reference sequence). Trimming at V came to 7 bases and at J to 3 bases, leaving 11 bases not matched to a gene. The CDR3 is CASTPSGGDIYEQYF. DNA for the CDR3: TGTGCCAGCACCCCGTCGGGGGGGGACATCTACGAGCAGTACTTC.

This clonotype was seen only once. The junction departs from germline at one end; a sequencing error may be responsible. This chain connects TRBV7-2 to TRBJ2-7; 10 bases align to TRBD1. The CDR3 is made up of 15 amino acids. The germline V gene encodes CDR1 SGHTA and CDR2 FQGNSA. CDR3 sequence: CASSQGDRGPYEQYF. Written as DNA, the CDR3 is TGCGCCAGCAGCCAGGGGGACAGGGGCCCCTACGAGCAGTACTTC. Combining the CDR3 with reference TRBV7-2 and TRBJ2-7 gives the whole variable domain GAGVSQSPSNKVTEKGKDVELRCDPISGHTALYWYRQSLGQGLEFLIYFQGNSAPDKSGLPSDRFSAERTGGSVSTLTIQRTQQEDSAVYLCASSQGDRGPYEQYFGPGTRLTVT.

As to this clonotype: One end of the junction varies from germline; a read error may be responsible. The chain is built from TRBV7-2 and TRBJ2-2; D is ambiguous. Germline lookup yields CDR1 SGHTA and CDR2 FQGNSA. This CDR3 contains 16 residues. The CDR3 coding sequence is TGTGCCAGCAACTTAGGCCCCCCCCCAAACACCGGGGAGCTGTTTTTT. This gives the protein CASNLGPPPNTGELFF.

This clonotype was seen only a few times. The chain recombines TRBV12-3 or TRBV12-4 with TRBJ1-4; TRBD1 is a possible D gene (5 bases). V was cut by 8 bases and J by 5 bases, with 12 bases left in between. This CDR3 has 13 residues. The CDR3 loop reads CASARGMNEKLFF. As DNA, the CDR3 is TGTGCCAGCGCACGGGGCATGAATGAAAAACTGTTTTTT.

This clonotype was recorded at least ten times. V gene TRBV19 combines with J gene TRBJ1-2; D perhaps matches TRBD1 (6 bases). Per the germline V gene, CDR1 is LNHDA and CDR2 is SQIVND (reference sequence). This CDR3 is 14 amino acids long. V lost 5 bases, J lost 3 bases, and 13 bases lay in between. CDR3 coding DNA: TGTGCCAGTAGTTCCGGACAGCGACACTATGGCTACACCTTC. It is translated as CASSSGQRHYGYTF.

This clonotype was seen ten or more times. The chain recombines TRBV29-1 with TRBJ1-1; D is unclear. The CDR3 sequence is 13 residues long. Trimming left V 4 bases short and J 1 base short, with 10 bases between. Germline V gene lookup returns CDR1 SQVTM and CDR2 ANQGSEA. CDR3 nucleotides: TGCAGCGTTGCGAAGGTGCCGAACACTGAAGCTTTCTTT. Translation gives CSVAKVPNTEAFF.

This clonotype was seen ten or more times. V is TRBV4-3 and J is TRBJ2-5; D is unresolved. Germline loops: CDR1 LGHNA, CDR2 YSLEER. CDR3 length: 13 amino acids. V lost 2 bases and J 4 bases, leaving 8 bases between the germline ends. Here the CDR3 reads CASSQSDVETQYF. The CDR3 DNA reads TGCGCCAGCAGCCAATCGGACGTAGAGACCCAGTACTTC.

V is TRBV11-2 and J is TRBJ2-7; 11 bases match TRBD2. The junction had 8 bases not matched to a gene; V was cut back by 5 bases and J by 2 bases. The CDR3 sequence is 16 residues long. Germline-derived CDR1 and CDR2 are SGHAT and FQNNGV. Here the CDR3 reads CASSPTSGRTPYEQYF. In DNA form, the CDR3 reads TGTGCCAGCAGCCCCACTAGCGGGAGAACCCCCTACGAGCAGTACTTC. The full variable domain, in which reference TRBV11-2 and TRBJ2-7 provide the parts outside the CDR3, is EAGVAQSPRYKIIEKRQSVAFWCNPISGHATLYWYQQILGQGPKLLIQFQNNGVVDDSQLPKDRFSAERLKGVDSTLKIQPAKLEDSAVYLCASSPTSGRTPYEQYFGPGTRLTVT.

This clonotype occurred a few times. The chain employs TRBV2 and TRBJ1-2; D is unresolved. This CDR3 is 18 amino acids long. Germline V gives CDR1 SNHLY, CDR2 FYNNEI. V was clipped by 8 bases and J by 2 bases, with 27 bases between them. This CDR3 is CASGLMDGRPLRNYGYTF. The CDR3 coding sequence is TGTGCCAGCGGACTTATGGATGGCAGGCCACTCAGAAACTATGGCTACACCTTC. Supplemented by reference TRBV2 and TRBJ1-2, the full variable domain reads EPEVTQTPSHQVTQMGQEVILRCVPISNHLYFYWYRQILGQKVEFLVSFYNNEISEKSEIFDDQFSVERPDGSNFTLKIRSTKLEDSAMYFCASGLMDGRPLRNYGYTFGSGTRLTVV.

The sample holds one count of this clonotype. V is TRBV15 and J is TRBJ1-6, with D perhaps TRBD1 (5 bases). The CDR3 extends over 16 amino acids. Germline CDR1 and CDR2: LNHNV and YYDKDF (reference sequence). The V gene lost 3 bases and the J gene lost 7 bases, with 16 bases spanning the gap. The CDR3: CATSRSWGVLNSPLHF. CDR3 nucleotide sequence: TGTGCCACCAGCAGGTCCTGGGGGGTCCTGAATTCACCCCTCCACTTT.

This clonotype has ten or more counts. This chain links TRBV6-2 or TRBV6-3 with TRBJ1-3, with D unresolved. V shed 6 bases and J shed 2 bases, with 5 bases lying between them. Looked up from germline, CDR1 is MNHEY and CDR2 is SVGEGT. This CDR3 spans 12 amino acids. The CDR3 region has the DNA TGTGCCAGCAGAACTACTGGAAACACCATATATTTT. Translated: CASRTTGNTIYF.

V usage is TRBV7-8 and J usage is TRBJ1-2, with D tentatively TRBD1 (6 bases). CDR3 size: 17 residues. V lost 1 base and J lost 6, with 21 bases in between. In germline, CDR1 is SGHVS, CDR2 FQNEAQ. The CDR3 here is CASSLGFGGQGTDGYTF. The CDR3 nucleotides are TGTGCCAGCAGCTTAGGGTTCGGAGGGCAGGGGACGGATGGCTACACCTTC.

This chain connects TRBV7-3 to TRBJ1-1; tentative D call: TRBD1 (6 bases). CDR1 and CDR2 (germline): SGHTA, FQGTGA. The CDR3 sequence is 17 residues long. V lost 1 base and J lost 5, with 20 bases in between. The CDR3 sequence: CASSLMFGGHAGTEAFF. CDR3 coding DNA: TGTGCCAGCAGCTTAATGTTTGGGGGCCACGCGGGAACTGAAGCTTTCTTT. Looking up the rest from reference TRBV7-3 and TRBJ1-1 gives the full variable domain: GAGVSQTPSNKVTEKGKYVELRCDPISGHTALYWYRQSLGQGPEFLIYFQGTGAADDSGLPNDRFFAVRPEGSVSTLKIQRTERGDSAVYLCASSLMFGGHAGTEAFFGQGTRLTVV.

The J gene is TRBJ1-1, the V gene TRBV7-9; D possibly corresponds to TRBD1 (6 bases). Trimming stripped 10 bases from V and 2 bases from J, with 8 bases between. The CDR3 is 11 residues long. Germline V gene lookup returns CDR1 SEHNR and CDR2 FQNEAQ (reference sequence). CDR3 loop: CATDSNTEAFF. The DNA for the CDR3 is TGTGCCACGGACAGTAACACTGAAGCTTTCTTT.